This entry lists 9 T cell receptor beta chains sequenced from one sample in a study of cytomegalovirus exposure and HLA in healthy donors. Assay used: immunoSEQ multiplex PCR; TCRdb lists only in-frame clones, some missing. The data hold 100,000 or so clones, with approximately 94% observed a single time. Sequencing input: PBMCs. These receptor sequences come from a woman aged 18-29 years in good health and CMV-seronegative.

The V call is TRBV10-2, the J call TRBJ1-1; the D is unclear. The CDR3 totals 17 residues. V shed 0 bases and J shed 0 bases, with 14 bases lying between them. Germline CDR1 reads WSHSY; CDR2 reads SAAADI. CDR3 nucleotide sequence: TGCGCCAGCAGTGAGTCGTATCGGGTCTTCCTGAACACTGAAGCTTTCTTT. Protein: CASSESYRVFLNTEAFF.

The chain joins TRBV7-9 to TRBJ1-3, with 9 bases matching TRBD1. Germline V CDR1 and CDR2: SEHNR, FQNEAQ (reference sequence). Trimming cost V 3 bases and J 4 bases; bases outside gene matches: 4. This CDR3 is 15 amino acids long. CDR3 DNA: TGTGCCAGCAGCTTTGGGGACAGGGCCGGAAACACCATATATTTT. Its protein is CASSFGDRAGNTIYF.

The chain links TRBV6-1 to TRBJ2-7, with D possibly being TRBD1 (6 bases). Germline V gene lookup returns CDR1 MNHNS and CDR2 SASEGT. CDR3 length: 15 amino acids. V lost 6 bases and J lost 5, with 20 bases in between. The CDR3 coding sequence is TGTGCCAGCAGCGAAACTGAGGACAGCAGCAACGAGCAGTACTTC. Amino acid sequence: CASSETEDSSNEQYF.

This chain connects TRBV9 to TRBJ2-7; 7 nucleotides line up with TRBD1. The J segment lost 3 bases and the V segment lost 3 bases, leaving 6 bases of the junction unmatched. CDR3 length: 14 amino acids. Germline V gene lookup returns CDR1 SGDLS and CDR2 YYNGEE. The CDR3 nucleotides read TGTGCCAGCAGCGGTCGGGACAGCCTCTACGAGCAGTACTTC. Its protein is CASSGRDSLYEQYF. Based on the CDR3 plus reference TRBV9 and TRBJ2-7, the full variable domain is DSGVTQTPKHLITATGQRVTLRCSPRSGDLSVYWYQQSLDQGLQFLIQYYNGEERAKGNILERFSAQQFPDLHSELNLSSLELGDSALYFCASSGRDSLYEQYFGPGTRLTVT.

The chain links TRBV5-8 to TRBJ1-2, with 9 bases matching TRBD1. The J segment lost 0 bases and the V segment lost 4 bases, leaving 7 bases of the junction unmatched. Germline V gives CDR1 SGHTS, CDR2 YDEGEE. The CDR3 is made up of 16 amino acids. CDR3 coding DNA: TGTGCCAGCAGCCTGGGACAGGGATTCGCTAACTATGGCTACACCTTC. It translates to CASSLGQGFANYGYTF.

V and J are TRBV7-3 and TRBJ1-6; D unclear. V was trimmed by 5 bases and J by 9 bases, leaving 14 bases between them. The CDR3 has 14 residues. Germline loops: CDR1 SGHTA, CDR2 FQGTGA. The CDR3 sequence is CASSLDASRSPLHF. CDR3 sequence (DNA): TGTGCCAGCAGCCTAGACGCTAGCCGTTCACCCCTCCACTTT.

J is TRBJ2-5 and V is TRBV13, with TRBD1 as a possible D gene (6 bases). The better agreement between TRBJ2-7 and the DNA end casts doubt on the J call. CDR3 size: 16 residues. Germline V CDR1 and CDR2: PRHDT, FYEKMQ (reference sequence). This CDR3 reads CASSSRSDSYSYEQYF. Here the CDR3 DNA reads TGTGCCAGCAGCTCTCGCTCGGACAGCTATTCCTACGAGCAGTACTTC.

This chain links TRBV6-1 with TRBJ2-7; unclear D gene. V lost 6 bases and J 4 bases, leaving 7 bases between the germline ends. The CDR3 is made up of 11 amino acids. Germline assignment: CDR1 MNHNS and CDR2 SASEGT. DNA for the CDR3: TGTGCCAGCAGGGGCCCTTACGAGCAGTACTTC. Protein product: CASRGPYEQYF.

The rearrangement joins TRBV19 to TRBJ1-4, with D unclear. Germline loops: CDR1 LNHDA, CDR2 SQIVND (reference sequence). The CDR3 spans 12 residues. V was trimmed by 8 bases and J by 7 bases, leaving 11 bases between them. For the CDR3, the DNA is TGTGCCAGTTCGTGGGGAGGTGAAAAACTGTTTTTT. Translating it yields CASSWGGEKLFF. Together with reference TRBV19 and TRBJ1-4, the CDR3 gives the full variable domain: DGGITQSPKYLFRKEGQNVTLSCEQNLNHDAMYWYRQDPGQGLRLIYYSQIVNDFQKGDIAEGYSVSREKKESFPLTVTSAQKNPTAFYLCASSWGGEKLFFGSGTQLSVL.